This TCR beta chain was sequenced in a study of T-cell reconstitution after alpha-beta-depleted transplantation in children. Preparation of the TCRbeta library was carried out with unique molecular identifiers. One entry per CDR3 protein, called by TCRdb with MiXCR from the PCR reads. The repertoire holds 450,000 to 600,000 distinct CDR3 sequences, with around 18% as singletons. This clonotype was observed a few times. With V trimmed by 5 bases and J by 8 bases, 12 bases remained unmatched. The CDR3 runs to 14 residues. Germline V lookup: CDR1 DFQATT, CDR2 SNEGSKA (reference sequence). The chain couples TRBV20-1 to TRBJ2-1; 7 bases are a match to TRBD2. The sequenced sample was PBMCs from the stem cell graft donor, obtained from the stem cell graft. This TCR came from a human donor who donated a stem cell graft to a child with acute lymphoblastic leukemia. The CDR3 sequence: CSASRRAGRDEQFF. The DNA of the CDR3 is TGCAGTGCTTCCAGGAGAGCGGGAAGGGATGAGCAGTTCTTC.